The 25 T cell receptor beta chains below were found in one sample sequenced in a study of T cells after yellow fever vaccination. Via MiXCR, TCRdb re-called the 5' RACE reads, giving one row per CDR3 protein. Of some 350,000 distinct CDR3 sequences in the sample, approximately 4% are singletons; the top ten hold 24%. The sequencing used PBMCs, collected 5 days after the yellow fever booster vaccination. The receptors shown here come from a man younger than 30 who received the YFV17D yellow fever vaccine.

This clonotype was recorded at least ten times. The chain recombines TRBV6-6 with TRBJ2-2, with TRBD1 matching 10 bases. CDR1 is MNHNY and CDR2 is SVGAGI in the germline V gene (reference sequence). Trimming at V came to 4 bases and at J to 4 bases, leaving 3 bases not matched to a gene. There are 15 residues in the CDR3. This chain's CDR3 is CASSFRTGGTGELFF. The CDR3 nucleotides read TGTGCCAGCAGTTTTCGGACAGGGGGCACCGGGGAGCTGTTTTTT.

This clonotype has at least ten counts. The rearrangement uses TRBV20-1 and TRBJ1-2; 12 bases fit TRBD1. This CDR3 contains 12 residues. CDR1 is DFQATT, CDR2 SNEGSKA, per germline (reference sequence). After removal of 6 bases from V and 7 bases from J, the junction contained 3 bases not matched to a gene. DNA of the CDR3: TGCAGTGCCGGGACAGGGGGCAGTGGCTACACCTTC. It codes for CSAGTGGSGYTF.

This clonotype was counted only a few times. The rearrangement uses TRBV7-9 and TRBJ2-5; maybe TRBD2 (6 bases). Germline V gives CDR1 SEHNR, CDR2 FQNEAQ (reference sequence). The CDR3 is 13 amino acids. Trimming cost V 2 bases and J 4 bases, with 8 bases left between them. The CDR3 reads CASSLISGETQYF. Written as DNA, the CDR3 is TGTGCCAGCAGCTTAATTAGCGGAGAGACCCAGTACTTC.

V and J are TRBV5-1 and TRBJ1-2; 10 nucleotides line up with TRBD1. CDR3 length equals 14 residues. Unmatched junction bases numbered 6, after V lost 3 bases and J lost 7 bases. The V gene's germline CDR1 is SGHRS and CDR2 YFSETQ. This CDR3 is CASSSSGQGVGYTF. CDR3 nucleotide sequence: TGCGCCAGCAGCTCGTCCGGACAGGGGGTTGGCTACACCTTC.

The rearrangement joins TRBV27 to TRBJ2-7; the D gene is possibly TRBD1 (5 bases). The V and J ends lost 2 bases and 1 base respectively, with 12 bases between them. Germline assignment: CDR1 MNHEY and CDR2 SMNVEV (reference sequence). This CDR3 is 15 amino acids long. The CDR3 DNA reads TGTGCCAGCAGTTTAGGAGCAGGGATATCCTACGAGCAGTACTTC. This codes for CASSLGAGISYEQYF.

This clonotype was recorded a few times. The chain recombines TRBV4-2 with TRBJ2-3, with 14 bases fitting TRBD2. Trimming cost V 4 bases and J 3 bases; bases outside gene matches: 12. Germline loops: CDR1 LGHNA, CDR2 YNFKEQ. The CDR3 loop spans 19 amino acids. This CDR3 reads CASSLPEGTSGGWTDTQYF. CDR3 coding DNA: TGTGCCAGCAGCCTCCCAGAGGGGACTAGCGGGGGATGGACAGATACGCAGTATTTT.

This clonotype came up many times. The chain recombines TRBV7-2 with TRBJ1-5, with D maybe TRBD1 (6 bases). Germline V gives CDR1 SGHTA, CDR2 FQGNSA. V lost 5 bases to trimming and J lost 5 bases, with 13 bases between them. The CDR3 is 14 amino acids. The CDR3 loop is CASSPEGGHQPQHF. CDR3 in DNA: TGTGCCAGCAGCCCAGAGGGGGGACATCAGCCCCAGCATTTT.

This clonotype was detected many times. The J gene is TRBJ1-1, the V gene TRBV4-1; D ambiguous. This CDR3 region has 17 residues. Trimming removed 0 bases from V and 4 bases from J, with 18 bases in between. Germline CDR1 reads MGHRA; CDR2 reads YSYEKL. Here the CDR3 DNA reads TGCGCCAGCAGCCAAGATAGGAGCCCGCAGGTTGGCACTGAAGCTTTCTTT. Its translation: CASSQDRSPQVGTEAFF.

This clonotype has at least ten counts. The chain joins TRBV5-1 to TRBJ2-2, with 9 nucleotides matching TRBD1. V was clipped by 4 bases and J by 5 bases; unmatched bases: 6. This CDR3 is 15 amino acids long. Germline-derived CDR1 and CDR2 are SGHRS and YFSETQ. The DNA of the CDR3 is TGCGCCAGCAGCGAACAGGGGGCGGGAACCGGGGAGCTGTTTTTT. It codes for CASSEQGAGTGELFF.

This clonotype was detected a few times. The V gene is TRBV10-3, the J gene TRBJ1-3; no clear D gene. The ends were cut back, 6 bases at V and 4 bases at J, with 13 bases in the middle. Germline V CDR1 and CDR2: ENHRY, SYGVKD. The CDR3 has 14 residues. This CDR3 is CAIRPSTDGNTIYF. The CDR3 DNA sequence: TGTGCCATCAGGCCCAGCACAGACGGAAACACCATATATTTT.

In this sample, this clonotype turned up a few times. The rearrangement joins TRBV4-1 to TRBJ1-1, with D possibly being TRBD1 (6 bases). Deletions cut 4 bases from V and 3 bases from J, with 12 bases between. The CDR3 extends over 14 amino acids. Germline V lookup: CDR1 MGHRA, CDR2 YSYEKL. The CDR3 reads CASSPKGGYTEAFF. The CDR3 region has the DNA TGCGCCAGCAGCCCGAAAGGGGGATACACTGAAGCTTTCTTT.

The chain recombines TRBV4-3 with TRBJ2-1, with 7 bases that match TRBD2. Germline CDR1 and CDR2: LGHNA and YSLEER. The CDR3 covers 17 residues. V was pared by 0 bases and J by 4 bases, with 9 bases of the junction left unmatched. DNA for the CDR3: TGCGCCAGCAGCCAAGATAGGGCGGGGGTAGCTTACAATGAGCAGTTCTTC. It is translated as CASSQDRAGVAYNEQFF.

This clonotype was counted between two and nine times. The genes are TRBV7-3 and TRBJ2-1; 8 nucleotides line up with TRBD1. J lost 7 bases, V lost 5 bases, and 10 bases had no gene match. Germline V gene data show CDR1 as SGHTA and CDR2 as FQGTGA. This CDR3 spans 15 amino acids. This CDR3 is CASSPGRDRGNEQFF. DNA for the CDR3: TGTGCCAGCAGCCCGGGGCGAGACAGGGGTAATGAGCAGTTCTTC.

At least ten counts were recorded for this clonotype. The chain joins TRBV10-3 to TRBJ1-2; D is unclear. The germline V and J ends were trimmed by 8 bases and 4 bases, with 14 bases remaining between them. The CDR3 runs 13 residues. Germline CDR1 is ENHRY and CDR2 is SYGVKD. The CDR3 reads CAIGEGYLYGYTF. As DNA, the CDR3 is TGTGCCATCGGAGAAGGCTACCTCTATGGCTACACCTTC.

The V call is TRBV5-1, the J call TRBJ2-2; D possibly corresponds to TRBD1 (7 bases). V lost 4 bases, J lost 0 bases, and 13 bases lay in between. The CDR3 loop spans 16 amino acids. The germline gives CDR1 SGHRS, CDR2 YFSETQ. CDR3 loop: CASSAAGQPNTGELFF. CDR3 DNA: TGCGCCAGCAGCGCGGCGGGACAGCCGAACACCGGGGAGCTGTTTTTT.

The V gene is TRBV10-3, the J gene TRBJ2-5, with TRBD1 matching over 9 bases. CDR1 ENHRY and CDR2 SYGVKD come from the germline V gene. V dropped 6 bases and J dropped 5; count of bases not matched to a gene: 10. This CDR3 is 15 amino acids long. The CDR3 protein is CAIRPGQGVGETQYF. As DNA, the CDR3 is TGTGCCATCAGACCGGGACAGGGAGTAGGCGAGACCCAGTACTTC.

This clonotype was found a few times. This chain connects TRBV20-1 to TRBJ2-1, with D uncertain. Trimming removed 3 bases from V and 6 bases from J, with 12 bases in between. Germline CDR1 and CDR2: DFQATT and SNEGSKA (reference sequence). The CDR3 sequence is 13 residues long. The CDR3 protein is CSASSRTSNEQFF. As DNA, the CDR3 is TGCAGTGCTAGTTCCCGGACCAGCAATGAGCAGTTCTTC.

Many counts were recorded for this clonotype. The J gene is TRBJ1-2, the V gene TRBV12-3 or TRBV12-4; D not certain. V shed 3 bases and J shed 8 bases, with 13 bases lying between them. This CDR3 region has 13 residues. The CDR3 spells CASSLSNGLGYTF. The CDR3 coding sequence is TGTGCCAGCAGTTTGTCGAATGGCCTCGGCTACACCTTC.

V gene TRBV7-8 combines with J gene TRBJ2-7; TRBD1 is a possible D gene (5 bases). The CDR3 sequence is 14 residues long. CDR1 and CDR2 (germline): SGHVS, FQNEAQ. The V end was cut by 3 bases, the J end by 1 base, with 10 bases between. The CDR3 loop reads CASSLVGRSYEQYF. Written as DNA, the CDR3 is TGTGCCAGCAGCTTGGTGGGGCGGTCCTACGAGCAGTACTTC.

The genes are TRBV12-3 or TRBV12-4 and TRBJ2-7; 7 bases are a match to TRBD1. The V gene end was trimmed by 4 bases and the J gene end by 5 bases; junction bases not matched to a gene: 8. The CDR3 contains 14 residues. As DNA, the CDR3 is TGTGCCAGCAGTTCGAGCGACAGGGTAAACGAGCAGTACGTC. Translating it yields CASSSSDRVNEQYV.

This clonotype was recorded a few times. The rearrangement links TRBV5-4 to TRBJ2-3; no firm D call. Germline loops: CDR1 SGHNT, CDR2 YYREEE (reference sequence). Trimming left V 3 bases short and J 2 bases short, with 7 bases between. This CDR3 contains 13 residues. The CDR3 protein is CASSSGPTDTQYF. The CDR3, as DNA: TGTGCCAGCAGCTCCGGCCCCACAGATACGCAGTATTTT.

This clonotype was detected ten times or more. The chain joins TRBV29-1 to TRBJ2-2; 7 nucleotides match TRBD2. The germline V gene has CDR1 SQVTM and CDR2 ANQGSEA. This CDR3 has 14 residues. CDR3 coding DNA: TGCAGTGCCCGGGGGGACGGGGACACCGGGGAGCTGTTTTTT. It encodes CSARGDGDTGELFF.

This clonotype was seen a few times. The rearrangement uses TRBV9 and TRBJ2-1; D perhaps matches TRBD1 (5 bases). From germline, CDR1 is SGDLS and CDR2 YYNGEE. V gave up 7 bases and J gave up 7 bases, with 21 bases separating them. This CDR3 has 15 amino acids. CDR3 DNA sequence: TGTGCCAGCGCCCAAGGATGGCAGGGTAGTAATGAGCAGTTCTTC. Protein: CASAQGWQGSNEQFF.

This clonotype has only a few counts. CDR3 residues: CASSIVADQETQYF. The CDR3 DNA reads as TGTGCCAGTAGTATAGTAGCGGACCAAGAGACCCAGTACTTC. The chain employs TRBV19 and TRBJ2-5, with TRBD2 as a possible D gene (6 bases). Per the germline V gene, CDR1 is LNHDA and CDR2 is SQIVND (reference sequence). CDR3 length: 14 residues. Trimming cost V 1 base and J 0 bases, with 6 bases left between them.

This clonotype has at least ten counts. The V gene is TRBV5-1, the J gene TRBJ2-5; 12 positions match TRBD2. After removal of 5 bases from V and 5 bases from J, the junction contained 7 bases not matched to a gene. This CDR3 is 15 amino acids long. Looked up from germline, CDR1 is SGHRS and CDR2 is YFSETQ. Here the CDR3 reads CASSYGLAGRETQYF. For the CDR3, the DNA is TGCGCCAGCAGTTATGGACTAGCGGGGAGGGAGACCCAGTACTTC.